This note documents a single TCR beta chain sequence. Its antigen is currently unknown. J gave up 7 bases and V 0 bases, and 4 bases lay outside the gene matches. Germline CDR1 and CDR2: SEHNR and FQNEAQ (reference sequence). This CDR3 comprises 15 residues. All patients were mismatch repair deficient, assessed by either PCR or immunohistochemistry. Three pembrolizumab responders had their TCRs sequenced. These data are taken from a study of PD-1 blockade in mismatch repair-deficient tumors. Overall study: Patients had 12 to 13 mismatch repair-deficient cancer types and were previously treated and progressing. Whole-study results and caveats: Rapid post-treatment expansion, then contraction, generally preceding radiologic response, marked tumor-resident clones.

Method: immunoSEQ multiplex PCR; TCRdb's copy keeps in-frame clones and lacks some. The sample yields roughly 130,000 clones, more than 70% seen once. Sequenced here: peripheral blood, sampled just under 74 weeks after starting pembrolizumab. The chain links TRBV7-9 to TRBJ2-2, with TRBD1 matching 8 bases. This TCR derives from an adult with mismatch repair-deficient cancer. CDR3 sequence (DNA): TGTGCCAGCAGCTTAGCGAGACAGGGGCACGGGGAGCTGTTTTTT. It codes for CASSLARQGHGELFF.